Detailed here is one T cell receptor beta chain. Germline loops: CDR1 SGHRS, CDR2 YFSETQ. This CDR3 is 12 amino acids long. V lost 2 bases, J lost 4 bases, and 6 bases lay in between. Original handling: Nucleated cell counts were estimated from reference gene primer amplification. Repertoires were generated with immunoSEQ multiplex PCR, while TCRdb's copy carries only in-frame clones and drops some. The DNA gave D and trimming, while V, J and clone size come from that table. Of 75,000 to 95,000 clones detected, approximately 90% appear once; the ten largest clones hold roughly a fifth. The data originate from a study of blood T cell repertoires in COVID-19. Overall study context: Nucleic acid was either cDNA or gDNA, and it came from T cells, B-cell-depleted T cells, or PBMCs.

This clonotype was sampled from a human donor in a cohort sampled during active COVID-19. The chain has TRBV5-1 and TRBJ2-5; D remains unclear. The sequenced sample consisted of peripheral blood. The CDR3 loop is CASSFPRETQYF. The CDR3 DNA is TGCGCCAGCAGCTTCCCCCGAGAGACCCAGTACTTC. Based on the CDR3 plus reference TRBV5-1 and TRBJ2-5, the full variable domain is KAGVTQTPRYLIKTRGQQVTLSCSPISGHRSVSWYQQTPGQGLQFLFEYFSETQRNKGNFPGRFSGRQFSNSRSEMNVSTLELGDSALYLCASSFPRETQYFGPGTRLLVL.